These 30 T cell receptor beta chains share one sample of origin, sequenced in a study of T cells after yellow fever vaccination (dated by TCRdb to about 2019). Library preparation used 5' RACE. This sample was sequenced with an Illumina HiSeq 2500. Clones were called with MiXCR by TCRdb after fastp trimmed the public reads at Q25, and only in-frame beta chains were retained. Merged by CDR3 protein, the rows form single entries marked with the most common genes and DNA. Counted in this sample were roughly 520,000 distinct CDR3 sequences; 21% of them appeared once. The ten most abundant clones make up around 17% of the sample. The treatment or condition label corresponds to: live attenuated yellow fever vaccine strain. Here the sequenced sample was PBMCs, taken roughly 20 days after the first yellow fever vaccination. The receptor source for this set is a man aged 18 to 29 who received the YFV17D yellow fever vaccine.

This clonotype is a singleton in its sample. The rearrangement links TRBV4-1 to TRBJ1-6; D is ambiguous. This CDR3 spans 15 amino acids. V lost 1 base and J 1 base, leaving 5 bases between the germline ends. Per germline, CDR1 MGHRA and CDR2 YSYEKL. CDR3: CASSQGQSYNSPLHF. CDR3 bases: TGCGCCAGCAGCCAAGGGCAGTCCTATAATTCACCCCTCCACTTT.

The chain carries TRBV9 and TRBJ1-2, with 9 bases identical to TRBD1. Germline assignment: CDR1 SGDLS and CDR2 YYNGEE. CDR3 length equals 15 residues. The V gene end was trimmed by 0 bases and the J gene end by 4 bases; junction bases not matched to a gene: 4. For the CDR3, the DNA is TGTGCCAGCAGCGTAGATAGGACAGGGGCCTATGGCTACACCTTC. It is translated as CASSVDRTGAYGYTF.

This clonotype has just a few counts. The chain employs TRBV11-1 and TRBJ2-3; the match to TRBD2 covers 15 bases. CDR1 and CDR2 (germline): SGHAT, FQDESV (reference sequence). Trimming at V came to 5 bases and at J to 2 bases, leaving 11 bases not matched to a gene. The CDR3 is made up of 19 amino acids. The DNA for the CDR3 is TGTGCCAGCAGCACGACTCGGGGACTAGCGGGGGGACTCACAGATACGCAGTATTTT. Its protein is CASSTTRGLAGGLTDTQYF.

The rearrangement joins TRBV20-1 to TRBJ2-3; 9 bases agree with TRBD2. CDR1 is DFQATT, CDR2 SNEGSKA, per germline (reference sequence). The CDR3 extends over 15 amino acids. V lost 3 bases to trimming and J lost 5 bases; unmatched junction nucleotides: 9. The CDR3 loop reads CSASPAAGGGDTQYF. The CDR3 coding sequence is TGCAGTGCTAGCCCGGCAGCGGGGGGAGGAGATACGCAGTATTTT.

This sequence joins TRBV4-1 and TRBJ1-4, with D unresolved. Germline values: CDR1 MGHRA, CDR2 YSYEKL. The CDR3 is 15 amino acids. The V gene lost 1 base and the J gene lost 5 bases, with 11 bases spanning the gap. CDR3 region: CASSQGSSENEKLFF. The CDR3 nucleotides are TGCGCCAGCAGCCAAGGATCAAGTGAGAATGAAAAACTGTTTTTT.

The chain couples TRBV7-2 to TRBJ2-7; TRBD1 matches at 9 bases. J was trimmed by 4 bases and V by 3 bases; bases with no gene match: 7. Germline V lookup: CDR1 SGHTA, CDR2 FQGNSA. The CDR3 loop spans 15 amino acids. The CDR3 loop is CASSLTGQGQYEQYV. CDR3 nucleotide sequence: TGTGCCAGCAGCTTGACCGGACAGGGGCAATACGAGCAGTACGTC.

This clonotype was seen at least ten times. The V call is TRBV24-1, the J call TRBJ2-3, with TRBD1 matching over 9 bases. The CDR3 runs 14 residues. Losses at the gene ends were 9 bases for V and 1 base for J; bases not matched to a gene: 4. CDR1 is KGHDR and CDR2 is SFDVKD in the germline V gene. The CDR3 sequence: CATAGQGRTDTQYF. CDR3 in DNA: TGTGCCACCGCCGGACAGGGGCGCACAGATACGCAGTATTTT.

V usage is TRBV2 and J usage is TRBJ2-5, with TRBD2 matching 10 bases. The CDR3 is made up of 19 amino acids. J was trimmed by 0 bases and V by 5 bases; bases with no gene match: 15. Germline-derived CDR1 and CDR2 are SNHLY and FYNNEI. The CDR3 sequence is CASSPPSGGYGLYQETQYF. The CDR3 DNA reads TGTGCCAGCAGTCCCCCTAGCGGGGGATACGGATTGTACCAAGAGACCCAGTACTTC.

CDR3 amino acids: CASSLAGFPNSPLHF. The CDR3 DNA reads TGTGCCAGCAGTCTCGCTGGGTTTCCAAATTCACCCCTCCACTTT. This chain uses TRBV12-3 or TRBV12-4 with TRBJ1-6, with unresolved D. V shed 5 bases and J shed 7 bases, with 15 bases lying between them. CDR3 length: 15 amino acids.

This clonotype has more than one count but fewer than ten. This sequence joins TRBV2 and TRBJ2-5; D unclear. This CDR3 is 15 amino acids long. Per the germline V gene, CDR1 is SNHLY and CDR2 is FYNNEI. V was pared by 7 bases and J by 2 bases, with 17 bases between. CDR3: CASTRWLSLQETQYF. In DNA, the CDR3 is TGTGCCAGCACCCGTTGGCTATCCCTTCAAGAGACCCAGTACTTC.

This chain links TRBV24-1 with TRBJ2-2; D unresolved. This CDR3 region has 17 residues. Germline CDR1 is KGHDR and CDR2 is SFDVKD. V lost 1 base and J 7 bases, leaving 18 bases between the germline ends. In DNA, the CDR3 is TGTGCCACCAGTGATTTCGTGTCCACCACCAAGGGCGGGGAGCTGTTTTTT. Protein sequence: CATSDFVSTTKGGELFF.

This chain joins TRBV19 and TRBJ2-5, with TRBD2 identical over 12 bases. The germline CDR1 and CDR2 sequences are LNHDA and SQIVND (reference sequence). Unmatched junction bases numbered 3, after V lost 1 base and J lost 3 bases. This CDR3 is built from 16 residues. This chain's CDR3 is CASSIVASGGEETQYF. The CDR3, as DNA: TGTGCCAGTAGTATAGTGGCTAGCGGGGGGGAAGAGACCCAGTACTTC.

In this sample, this clonotype turned up a few times. The V and J genes are TRBV4-1 and TRBJ2-7; TRBD1 is a possible D gene (6 bases). The CDR3 contains 14 residues. V was pared by 0 bases and J by 7 bases, with 13 bases between. Germline loops: CDR1 MGHRA, CDR2 YSYEKL. CDR3 region: CASSQDQGQSEQYF. In nucleotides, the CDR3 is TGCGCCAGCAGCCAAGATCAGGGGCAGAGTGAGCAGTACTTC.

This sequence joins TRBV5-1 and TRBJ2-1; either TRBD1 or TRBD2 may supply D (5 bases each). Deletions cut 4 bases from V and 12 bases from J, with 20 bases between. The CDR3 is 14 residues long. Germline CDR1 reads SGHRS; CDR2 reads YFSETQ. The CDR3 reads CASSGGTVRVVQFF. CDR3 sequence (DNA): TGCGCCAGCAGCGGGGGAACAGTTCGGGTCGTGCAGTTCTTC.

This clonotype was recorded a few times. This chain uses TRBV7-9 with TRBJ1-1; TRBD1 aligns across 10 bases. Germline V CDR1 and CDR2: SEHNR, FQNEAQ (reference sequence). The CDR3 runs 14 residues. J was trimmed by 5 bases and V by 4 bases; bases with no gene match: 4. The CDR3: CASSYLDRGTEAFF. The CDR3 DNA is TGTGCCAGCAGCTACCTGGACAGGGGGACTGAAGCTTTCTTT.

This clonotype was observed a few times. This rearrangement joins TRBV5-1 to TRBJ2-1; D is perhaps TRBD1 or TRBD2 (5 bases each). Trimming stripped 7 bases from V and 15 bases from J, with 32 bases between. Germline CDR1 and CDR2: SGHRS and YFSETQ. The CDR3 sequence is 16 residues long. The CDR3 here is CASRNGVGEVGERLFF. The CDR3 coding sequence is TGCGCCAGCCGAAATGGGGTAGGGGAAGTCGGGGAACGTTTGTTCTTC.

The chain carries TRBV7-9 and TRBJ1-2; D is perhaps TRBD1 (5 bases). V shed 1 base and J shed 3 bases, with 12 bases lying between them. The CDR3 is made up of 15 amino acids. CDR1 and CDR2 (germline): SEHNR, FQNEAQ (reference sequence). CDR3 residues: CASSLVSDTHYGYTF. Here the CDR3 DNA reads TGTGCCAGCAGCTTAGTCTCGGACACCCACTATGGCTACACCTTC.

The V and J genes are TRBV7-2 and TRBJ2-3; D ambiguous. The germline CDR1 and CDR2 sequences are SGHTA and FQGNSA. This CDR3 comprises 15 residues. With 6 bases removed from V and 2 bases from J, the gap between germline ends came to 15 bases. The CDR3 DNA is TGTGCCAGCAGTCGGTTTTACCTCCCCACAGATACGCAGTATTTT. Its translation is CASSRFYLPTDTQYF.

The chain combines TRBV4-1 with TRBJ2-5; TRBD1 aligns across 8 bases. Looked up from germline, CDR1 is MGHRA and CDR2 is YSYEKL. V trimming: 2 bases; J trimming: 4 bases; junction bases outside the gene matches: 0. The CDR3 sequence is 13 residues long. The chain's CDR3 is CASSQQGAETQYF. For the CDR3, the DNA is TGCGCCAGCAGCCAACAGGGGGCAGAGACCCAGTACTTC.

V and J are TRBV7-9 and TRBJ2-3; D possibly corresponds to TRBD2 (5 bases). Germline V gene lookup returns CDR1 SEHNR and CDR2 FQNEAQ (reference sequence). Trimming took 5 bases from V and 1 from J, leaving 7 bases between them. This CDR3 has 13 amino acids. CDR3 bases: TGTGCCAGCAGCGCGAGGGGCACAGATACGCAGTATTTT. It is translated as CASSARGTDTQYF.

This chain joins TRBV6-1 and TRBJ2-3, with unresolved D. Trimming pared 6 bases from V and 4 bases from J, leaving 14 bases between. The germline gives CDR1 MNHNS, CDR2 SASEGT. The CDR3 extends over 14 amino acids. The CDR3 DNA sequence: TGTGCCAGCAGGGGTGGTCTTATCCCAGATACGCAGTATTTT. Translation: CASRGGLIPDTQYF.

The genes are TRBV11-2 and TRBJ2-7; D not certain. Germline V gives CDR1 SGHAT, CDR2 FQNNGV. The CDR3 runs to 15 residues. The V gene lost 5 bases and the J gene lost 0 bases, with 14 bases spanning the gap. The CDR3 DNA follows: TGTGCCAGCAGCCCGAACATGATTTCCTCCTACGAGCAGTACTTC. Its translation: CASSPNMISSYEQYF.

This clonotype was recorded a few times. The chain uses TRBV5-6 and TRBJ2-2; D not certain. The CDR3 length is 15 residues. Between the trimmed V and J ends, which lost 4 bases and 3 bases, there was a span of 13 bases. CDR1 and CDR2 from the germline V gene are SGHDT and YYEEEE. The CDR3 region is CASSRMSGDTGELFF. The CDR3 DNA is TGTGCCAGCAGCCGAATGTCAGGCGACACCGGGGAGCTGTTTTTT.

This clonotype was seen a few times. CDR3 nucleotide sequence: TGCAGTGCCCTGACTAGCGAGACCACAGATACGCAGTATTTT. It specifies CSALTSETTDTQYF. This chain connects TRBV20-1 to TRBJ2-3; TRBD2 aligns across 8 bases. Per the germline V gene, CDR1 is DFQATT and CDR2 is SNEGSKA (reference sequence). The CDR3 is 14 residues long. With 6 bases clipped from V and 2 bases from J, the junction kept 7 bases outside the gene matches.

V is TRBV28 and J is TRBJ2-2, with TRBD2 identical over 11 bases. The CDR3 is 15 amino acids. V gave up 6 bases and J gave up 3 bases; unmatched junction bases: 3. CDR1 and CDR2 (germline): MDHEN, SYDVKM. Here the CDR3 DNA reads TGTGCCAGCAGCCCGACTAGCGGGGACACCGGGGAGCTGTTTTTT. This sequence encodes CASSPTSGDTGELFF.

In this sample, this clonotype turned up a few times. This chain connects TRBV6-5 to TRBJ2-3; TRBD2 aligns across 12 bases. The CDR3 is 17 amino acids. Germline V gene data show CDR1 as MNHEY and CDR2 as SVGAGI. V shed 2 bases, J shed 1 base, and the junction held 4 bases outside the gene matches. The CDR3 DNA reads TGTGCCAGCAGTTACAACCGACTAGCGGGGGGCACAGATACGCAGTATTTT. Protein: CASSYNRLAGGTDTQYF.

The chain combines TRBV29-1 with TRBJ2-3, with 8 bases fitting TRBD1. The CDR3 is made up of 13 amino acids. Germline trimming cut 6 bases from V and 4 bases from J; bases unmatched to any gene: 6. Germline CDR1 SQVTM, CDR2 ANQGSEA. The CDR3 loop reads CSVDSQGADTQYF. As DNA, the CDR3 is TGCAGCGTCGACTCACAGGGGGCAGATACGCAGTATTTT.

V gene TRBV2 combines with J gene TRBJ2-5; 7 positions agree with TRBD2. There are 13 residues in the CDR3. V was pared by 5 bases and J by 13 bases, with 13 bases of the junction left unmatched. Looked up from germline, CDR1 is SNHLY and CDR2 is FYNNEI. CDR3: CASSPPSGRPLYF. Here the CDR3 DNA reads TGTGCCAGCAGTCCCCCTAGCGGACGCCCACTGTACTTC. Based on the CDR3 plus reference TRBV2 and TRBJ2-5, the full variable domain is EPEVTQTPSHQVTQMGQEVILRCVPISNHLYFYWYRQILGQKVEFLVSFYNNEISEKSEIFDDQFSVERPDGSNFTLKIRSTKLEDSAMYFCASSPPSGRPLYFGPGTRLLVL.

This clonotype appeared many times. The V and J genes are TRBV12-3 or TRBV12-4 and TRBJ1-5; D is unclear. The V end was cut by 0 bases, the J end by 5 bases, with 5 bases between. The length of the CDR3 is 13 residues. CDR3 DNA sequence: TGTGCCAGCAGTTTAGCGACGGATCAGCCCCAGCATTTT. Protein: CASSLATDQPQHF.

This clonotype has a handful of counts. The V gene is TRBV7-2, the J gene TRBJ2-5; D is uncertain. Per the germline V gene, CDR1 is SGHTA and CDR2 is FQGNSA. With 4 bases removed from V and 1 base from J, the gap between germline ends came to 10 bases. The CDR3 totals 14 residues. Here the CDR3 reads CASSSFASQETQYF. CDR3 in DNA: TGTGCCAGCAGCTCCTTCGCTAGCCAAGAGACCCAGTACTTC. The full variable domain, its missing parts supplied by reference TRBV7-2 and TRBJ2-5, is GAGVSQSPSNKVTEKGKDVELRCDPISGHTALYWYRQSLGQGLEFLIYFQGNSAPDKSGLPSDRFSAERTGGSVSTLTIQRTQQEDSAVYLCASSSFASQETQYFGPGTRLLVL.